The present entry profiles one TCR beta chain with its context. As yet, its antigen is unknown. The data stem from a study of T cell responses to AZD1222 COVID-19 vaccine. Study-wide findings and caveats: Spike-specific TCR breadth rose after two AZD1222 doses, and depth rose as well.

Trimming cost V 5 bases and J 1 base, with 9 bases left between them. Germline V gene data show CDR1 as SGHRS and CDR2 as YFSETQ. This CDR3 is 13 amino acids long. The assay was immunoSEQ multiplex PCR, and TCRdb's table has in-frame clones only and misses some. The table lists about 110,000 clones, 90% of them singletons, with 8% in the top ten. The sample in question was peripheral blood, obtained 28 days after the second AZD1222 dose. The rearrangement joins TRBV5-1 to TRBJ1-1; the D is unclear. This TCR came from an adult who received the AZD1222 COVID-19 vaccine. The CDR3: CASSDPPNTEAFF. The CDR3 bases are TGCGCCAGCAGTGACCCACCGAACACTGAAGCTTTCTTT.